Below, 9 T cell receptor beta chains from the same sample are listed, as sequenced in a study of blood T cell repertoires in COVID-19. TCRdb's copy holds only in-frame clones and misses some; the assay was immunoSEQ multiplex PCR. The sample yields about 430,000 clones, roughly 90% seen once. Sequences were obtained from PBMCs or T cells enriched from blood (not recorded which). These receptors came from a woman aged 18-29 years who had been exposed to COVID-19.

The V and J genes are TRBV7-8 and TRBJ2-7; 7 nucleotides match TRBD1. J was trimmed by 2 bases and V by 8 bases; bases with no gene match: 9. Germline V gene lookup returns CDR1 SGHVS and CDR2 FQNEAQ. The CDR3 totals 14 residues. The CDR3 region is CASGVGTEPYEQYF. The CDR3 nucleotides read TGTGCCAGCGGCGTTGGGACAGAGCCCTACGAGCAGTACTTC.

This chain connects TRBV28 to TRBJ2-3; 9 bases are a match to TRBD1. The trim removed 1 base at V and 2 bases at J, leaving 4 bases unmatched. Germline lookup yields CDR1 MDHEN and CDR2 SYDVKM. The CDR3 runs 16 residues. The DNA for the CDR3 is TGTGCCAGCAGTTTATATACAGGGGGCACCACAGATACGCAGTATTTT. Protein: CASSLYTGGTTDTQYF.

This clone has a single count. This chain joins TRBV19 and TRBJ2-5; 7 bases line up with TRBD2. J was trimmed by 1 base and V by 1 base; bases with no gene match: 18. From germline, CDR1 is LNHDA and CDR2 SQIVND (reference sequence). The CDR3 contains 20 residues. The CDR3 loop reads CASSIAVITAGVIPQETQYF. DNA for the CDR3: TGTGCCAGTAGTATAGCCGTAATTACCGCGGGGGTTATACCCCAAGAGACCCAGTACTTC. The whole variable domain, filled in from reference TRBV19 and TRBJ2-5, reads DGGITQSPKYLFRKEGQNVTLSCEQNLNHDAMYWYRQDPGQGLRLIYYSQIVNDFQKGDIAEGYSVSREKKESFPLTVTSAQKNPTAFYLCASSIAVITAGVIPQETQYFGPGTRLLVL.

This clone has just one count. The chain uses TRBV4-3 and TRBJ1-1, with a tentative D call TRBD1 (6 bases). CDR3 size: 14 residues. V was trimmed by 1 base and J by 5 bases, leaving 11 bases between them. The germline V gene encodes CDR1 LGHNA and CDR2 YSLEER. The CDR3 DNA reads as TGCGCCAGCAGCCAAGGAAGGACAGTAACTGAAGCTTTCTTT. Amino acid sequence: CASSQGRTVTEAFF.

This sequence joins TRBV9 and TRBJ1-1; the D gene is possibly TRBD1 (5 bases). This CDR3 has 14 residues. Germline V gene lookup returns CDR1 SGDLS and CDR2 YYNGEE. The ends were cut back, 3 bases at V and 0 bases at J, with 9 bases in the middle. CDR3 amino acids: CASSESGMNTEAFF. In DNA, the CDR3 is TGTGCCAGCAGCGAATCAGGGATGAACACTGAAGCTTTCTTT.

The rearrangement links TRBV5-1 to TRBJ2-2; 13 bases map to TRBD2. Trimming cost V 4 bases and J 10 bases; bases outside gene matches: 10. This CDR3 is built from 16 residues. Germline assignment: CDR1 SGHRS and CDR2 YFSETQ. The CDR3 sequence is CASSPGTSGVLVELFF. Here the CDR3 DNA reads TGCGCCAGCAGCCCCGGGACTAGCGGGGTACTCGTGGAGCTGTTTTTT.

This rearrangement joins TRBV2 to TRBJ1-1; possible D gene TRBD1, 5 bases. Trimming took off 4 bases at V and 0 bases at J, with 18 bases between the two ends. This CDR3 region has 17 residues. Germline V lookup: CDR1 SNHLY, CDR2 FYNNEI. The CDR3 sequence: CASSADLPGYLNTEAFF. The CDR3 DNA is TGTGCCAGCAGTGCCGACCTGCCAGGGTACCTGAACACTGAAGCTTTCTTT.

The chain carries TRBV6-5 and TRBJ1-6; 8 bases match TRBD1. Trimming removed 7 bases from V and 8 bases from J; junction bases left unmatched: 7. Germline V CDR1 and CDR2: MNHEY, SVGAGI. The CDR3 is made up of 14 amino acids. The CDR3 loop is CASITGTGHSPLHF. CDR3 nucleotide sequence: TGTGCCAGCATTACCGGGACAGGCCATTCACCCCTCCACTTT.

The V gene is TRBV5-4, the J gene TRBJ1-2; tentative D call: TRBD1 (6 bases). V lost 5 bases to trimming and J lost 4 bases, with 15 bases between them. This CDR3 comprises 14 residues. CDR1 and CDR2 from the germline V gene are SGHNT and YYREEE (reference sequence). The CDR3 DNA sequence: TGTGCCAGCAGTTCAGGGGTTGGGGTCTATGGCTACACCTTC. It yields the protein CASSSGVGVYGYTF.